This TCR beta chain was captured by sequencing in a study of blood T cell repertoires in COVID-19. Study overall: Spain, Italy and the United States supplied samples that represented acute and convalescent COVID-19. The cDNA or gDNA used as material had been derived from T cells, B-cell-depleted T cells, or PBMCs.

This CDR3 is 13 amino acids long. The germline V and J ends were trimmed by 8 bases and 0 bases, with 10 bases remaining between them. Germline CDR1 is SGHAT and CDR2 is FQNNGV. Method: immunoSEQ multiplex PCR; TCRdb's copy keeps in-frame clones and lacks some. Of some 120,000 clones in the sample, about nine tenths were seen once. The sample taken for sequencing was peripheral blood. J is TRBJ1-1 and V is TRBV11-2; D gene uncertain. The receptor was isolated from a man between 45 and 60 years old with active COVID-19. The CDR3 spells CASRVSLNTEAFF. The CDR3 DNA sequence: TGTGCCAGCCGGGTCTCCTTGAACACTGAAGCTTTCTTT.